These 3 T cell receptor beta chains share one sample of origin, sequenced in a study of T cell responses to AZD1222 COVID-19 vaccine. The protocol was immunoSEQ multiplex PCR, while the TCRdb copy is restricted to in-frame clones and leaves out a portion. The table includes about 140,000 clones, roughly 92% detected once. This material consisted of peripheral blood, taken on day 0 of AZD1222 vaccination. Receptor source: an adult in good health.

This clone appeared once. J is TRBJ2-7 and V is TRBV7-9; D call uncertain. Trimming took 6 bases from V and 6 from J, leaving 12 bases between them. Germline V gene lookup returns CDR1 SEHNR and CDR2 FQNEAQ (reference sequence). CDR3 size: 12 residues. DNA of the CDR3: TGTGCCAGCAGTGGTCGGTCCGTCGAGCAGTACTTC. It translates to CASSGRSVEQYF.

The genes are TRBV5-1 and TRBJ1-4; TRBD1 aligns across 8 bases. The CDR3 length is 16 residues. V was pared by 0 bases and J by 1 base, with 2 bases of the junction left unmatched. The V gene's germline CDR1 is SGHRS and CDR2 YFSETQ. CDR3: CASSLEGQGTNEKLFF. In nucleotides, the CDR3 is TGCGCCAGCAGCTTGGAAGGACAGGGAACTAATGAAAAACTGTTTTTT.

The chain combines TRBV27 with TRBJ2-6; D tentatively fits TRBD1 or TRBD2 (5 bases each). The CDR3 covers 16 residues. From germline, CDR1 is MNHEY and CDR2 SMNVEV (reference sequence). V gave up 4 bases and J gave up 0 bases, with 10 bases separating them. CDR3: CASSWDGFSGANVLTF. The CDR3 region has the DNA TGTGCCAGCAGTTGGGACGGTTTCTCTGGGGCCAACGTCCTGACTTTC.